The 19 T cell receptor beta chains given below trace back to one sample, sequenced in a study of response to subunit inactivated influenza vaccine. TCRdb re-called the RT-PCR reads through MiXCR, storing one row per CDR3 protein. The table records under 550,000 distinct CDR3 sequences, approximately 6.9% of them present only once. The material was PBMCs from blood, obtained less than 25 months after vaccination. Receptor source: a man between 50 and 75 years old who received an inactivated influenza vaccine.

Many counts were recorded for this clonotype. The chain recombines TRBV28 with TRBJ2-7; TRBD2 matches 7 bases. Germline lookup yields CDR1 MDHEN and CDR2 SYDVKM. This CDR3 has 14 amino acids. The V segment lost 3 bases and the J segment 2 bases; nucleotides outside the gene matches: 4. This CDR3 is CASSLVAGAYEQYF. For the CDR3, the DNA is TGTGCCAGCAGTTTGGTCGCGGGAGCCTACGAGCAGTACTTC.

This clonotype has ten or more counts. The V gene is TRBV4-3, the J gene TRBJ1-1; D uncertain. The CDR3 has 14 residues. Trimming shortened V by 1 base and J by 5 bases, and 11 bases separated the two germline ends. Germline CDR1 reads LGHNA; CDR2 reads YSLEER. CDR3 loop: CASSQVLRVTEAFF. The DNA of the CDR3 is TGCGCCAGCAGCCAAGTTCTTAGAGTAACTGAAGCTTTCTTT.

This clonotype was found a few times. The chain combines TRBV5-1 with TRBJ2-3; 12 bases map to TRBD2. V shed 2 bases and J 5 bases; nucleotides not matched to a gene: 6. The germline V gene has CDR1 SGHRS and CDR2 YFSETQ. This CDR3 has 16 residues. CDR3 residues: CASSLLAGGFGDTQYF. For the CDR3, the DNA is TGCGCCAGCAGCTTACTAGCGGGGGGATTTGGAGATACGCAGTATTTT.

The chain joins TRBV5-1 to TRBJ2-1; 9 bases map to TRBD2. This CDR3 contains 14 residues. V trimming: 7 bases; J trimming: 5 bases; junction bases outside the gene matches: 7. The germline gives CDR1 SGHRS, CDR2 YFSETQ. The CDR3 DNA reads as TGCGCCAGCGCGAGGCTAGCGGGGCACAATGAGCAGTTCTTC. This codes for CASARLAGHNEQFF.

The chain recombines TRBV21-1 with TRBJ1-5; the D call of TRBD1 is as the table states it, not checked on the DNA. TRBV21-1 is a documented pseudogene. The CDR3 consists of 15 residues. The CDR3 reads CASSRGQVWNQPQHF. The DNA for the CDR3 is TGTGCCAGCAGCAGGGGACAAGTTTGGAATCAGCCCCAGCATTTT.

The rearrangement uses TRBV20-1 and TRBJ2-3, with 9 positions matching TRBD2. The CDR3 runs 16 residues. The germline CDR1 and CDR2 sequences are DFQATT and SNEGSKA (reference sequence). With V trimmed by 5 bases and J by 3 bases, 12 bases remained unmatched. CDR3 in amino acids: CSAFKGLANPTDTQYF. In DNA, the CDR3 is TGCAGTGCTTTTAAGGGACTAGCAAATCCAACAGATACGCAGTATTTT.

This clonotype has more than one count but fewer than ten. The rearrangement uses TRBV15 and TRBJ2-4; 7 positions agree with TRBD1. Germline V gene lookup returns CDR1 LNHNV and CDR2 YYDKDF (reference sequence). With V trimmed by 1 base and J by 0 bases, 3 bases remained unmatched. CDR3 length: 16 amino acids. The CDR3 spells CATSRGGGTAKNIQYF. CDR3 nucleotides: TGTGCCACCAGCAGAGGAGGGGGCACAGCCAAAAACATTCAGTACTTC.

This clonotype was recorded a few times. The V call is TRBV30, the J call TRBJ1-3, with D tentatively TRBD1 (6 bases). The CDR3 runs to 14 residues. Trimming took 1 base from V and 3 from J, leaving 10 bases between them. Germline CDR1 GTSNPN, CDR2 SVGIG (reference sequence). In nucleotides, the CDR3 is TGTGCCTGGAGTGGCAGGGGCTTTGGAAACACCATATATTTT. Translated, it gives CAWSGRGFGNTIYF. Looking up the rest from reference TRBV30 and TRBJ1-3 gives the full variable domain: SQTIHQWPATLVQPVGSPLSLECTVEGTSNPNLYWYRQAAGRGLQLLFYSVGIGQISSEVPQNLSASRPQDRQFILSSKKLLLSDSGFYLCAWSGRGFGNTIYFGEGSWLTVV.

The sample holds a few counts of this clonotype. This chain connects TRBV27 to TRBJ2-1; the D call may be TRBD1 or TRBD2 (5 bases each). In germline, CDR1 is MNHEY, CDR2 SMNVEV (reference sequence). Deletions cut 5 bases from V and 4 bases from J, with 15 bases between. The CDR3 has 15 residues. The CDR3 sequence is CASSPGRGQYNEQFF. CDR3 DNA: TGTGCCAGCAGTCCTGGACGGGGCCAATACAATGAGCAGTTCTTC.

This clonotype was recorded at least ten times. CDR3 DNA sequence: TGTGCCAGCAGCAAAATTGGACAGTTTCACGAGCAGTACTTC. As protein: CASSKIGQFHEQYF. The chain is built from TRBV11-2 and TRBJ2-7, with D possibly being TRBD1 (6 bases). V was clipped by 5 bases and J by 5 bases, with 16 bases between them. The length of the CDR3 is 14 residues. Germline-derived CDR1 and CDR2 are SGHAT and FQNNGV.

This clonotype was counted between two and nine times. This chain uses TRBV28 with TRBJ1-5; 8 bases line up with TRBD1. The trim removed 1 base at V and 0 bases at J, leaving 11 bases unmatched. This CDR3 spans 19 amino acids. Germline values: CDR1 MDHEN, CDR2 SYDVKM. As DNA, the CDR3 is TGTGCCAGCAGTTTATTGGCCGGGACAGGATTCAATAGCAATCAGCCCCAGCATTTT. It specifies CASSLLAGTGFNSNQPQHF.

The V and J genes are TRBV9 and TRBJ2-3; D unresolved. V shed 3 bases and J shed 2 bases, with 7 bases lying between them. Looked up from germline, CDR1 is SGDLS and CDR2 is YYNGEE. The CDR3 totals 13 residues. CDR3 residues: CASSADNTDTQYF. The CDR3 DNA is TGTGCCAGCAGCGCGGATAACACAGATACGCAGTATTTT.

This clonotype was detected only a few times. The genes are TRBV19 and TRBJ2-1, with TRBD1 matching over 7 bases. The CDR3 is 13 residues long. The V gene's germline CDR1 is LNHDA and CDR2 SQIVND (reference sequence). J gave up 6 bases and V 3 bases, and 2 bases lay outside the gene matches. The CDR3 sequence is CASSIGTVNEQFF. As DNA, the CDR3 is TGTGCCAGTAGTATTGGGACAGTCAATGAGCAGTTCTTC.

The chain employs TRBV4-2 and TRBJ2-3, with 8 bases matching TRBD2. With 7 bases clipped from V and 1 base from J, the junction kept 7 bases outside the gene matches. Germline values: CDR1 LGHNA, CDR2 YNFKEQ. The CDR3 is 15 residues long. The CDR3 DNA is TGTGCCAGCACGCGAACTAGCGGAGGCACAGATACGCAGTATTTT. Translation gives CASTRTSGGTDTQYF.

The gene calls are TRBV20-1 and TRBJ2-5, with 12 bases matching TRBD1. The V gene's germline CDR1 is DFQATT and CDR2 SNEGSKA (reference sequence). J lost 3 bases, V lost 3 bases, and 8 bases had no gene match. CDR3 length: 16 residues. DNA for the CDR3: TGCAGTGCTAGCGGGACAGGGGGCAGGGTAGAAGAGACCCAGTACTTC. This codes for CSASGTGGRVEETQYF.

This clonotype was recorded a few times. The chain recombines TRBV5-1 with TRBJ2-7, with D hard to call. Germline V gene lookup returns CDR1 SGHRS and CDR2 YFSETQ. The CDR3 consists of 15 residues. Trimming took 0 bases from V and 2 from J, leaving 12 bases between them. The CDR3 DNA reads TGCGCCAGCAGCTTGGCCGGCCCAGCCACCTACGAGCAGTACTTC. Translated, it gives CASSLAGPATYEQYF.

This clonotype was found many times. The CDR3, as DNA: TGCGCCAGCAGCCAGGGGAGGGTGGGGACCTATGGCTACACCTTC. This translates into CASSQGRVGTYGYTF. The chain recombines TRBV4-3 with TRBJ1-2, with D perhaps TRBD1 (5 bases). The CDR3 totals 15 residues. The V and J ends lost 3 bases and 4 bases respectively, with 15 bases between them. Germline V gene data show CDR1 as LGHNA and CDR2 as YSLEER.

This clonotype was counted many times. The chain has TRBV29-1 and TRBJ1-4; 8 nucleotides align to TRBD1. The V gene's germline CDR1 is SQVTM and CDR2 ANQGSEA. CDR3 length: 14 residues. Unmatched junction bases numbered 3, after V lost 5 bases and J lost 1 base. CDR3 in amino acids: CSVLGTGTNEKLFF. The CDR3, as DNA: TGCAGCGTTTTAGGGACAGGAACTAATGAAAAACTGTTTTTT.

In this sample, this clonotype turned up a few times. This sequence joins TRBV20-1 and TRBJ2-7, with a tentative D call TRBD1 (6 bases). The V end was cut by 0 bases, the J end by 0 bases, with 9 bases between. CDR3 size: 14 residues. Germline V gives CDR1 DFQATT, CDR2 SNEGSKA (reference sequence). CDR3 sequence (DNA): TGCAGTGCTAGAGAGGGGGCTCTCTCCTACGAGCAGTACTTC. Protein product: CSAREGALSYEQYF.